Below, 24 T cell receptor beta chains from the same sample are listed, as sequenced in a study of T cells and Merkel cell carcinoma outcomes. Produced via immunoSEQ multiplex PCR; TCRdb's table is partial and in-frame only. Of about 10,000 clones in the sample, about 85% were seen once. Sequenced material: tumor tissue from Merkel cell carcinoma. The receptors shown here come from a human donor with Merkel cell carcinoma.

V and J are TRBV4-2 and TRBJ1-1; possible D gene TRBD1, 5 bases. The V gene's germline CDR1 is LGHNA and CDR2 YNFKEQ. V gave up 4 bases and J gave up 6 bases, with 12 bases separating them. The CDR3 length is 13 residues. The CDR3 reads CASSRRGDAEAFF. Here the CDR3 DNA reads TGTGCCAGCAGCCGCCGCGGGGACGCTGAAGCTTTCTTT.

The CDR3 loop reads CASSRDTGIWNSPLHF. As DNA, the CDR3 is TGTGCCAGCAGCCGGGACACGGGGATATGGAATTCACCCCTCCACTTT. This rearrangement joins TRBV11-2 to TRBJ1-6, with D possibly TRBD1 on 6 matching bases. Per the germline V gene, CDR1 is SGHAT and CDR2 is FQNNGV. Trimming took 5 bases from V and 7 from J, leaving 18 bases between them. CDR3 size: 16 residues.

The chain links TRBV10-1 to TRBJ2-7; D uncertain. Trimming left V 3 bases short and J 2 bases short, with 11 bases between. The CDR3 is 14 residues long. Looked up from germline, CDR1 is WNHNN and CDR2 is SYGVQD (reference sequence). This CDR3 reads CASSDTTGAYEQYF. As DNA, the CDR3 is TGCGCCAGCAGTGACACCACTGGCGCCTACGAGCAGTACTTC.

This clone was recorded a few times. The V and J genes are TRBV6-1 and TRBJ1-1; D is perhaps TRBD1 (5 bases). The germline V and J ends were trimmed by 4 bases and 0 bases, with 6 bases remaining between them. The CDR3 is 13 amino acids. CDR1 MNHNS and CDR2 SASEGT come from the germline V gene. CDR3 in DNA: TGTGCCAGCAGTGGACAGTTGAACACTGAAGCTTTCTTT. Translated, it gives CASSGQLNTEAFF.

This clone was seen more than once but under ten times. The genes are TRBV5-1 and TRBJ1-2; D call uncertain. The CDR3 length is 15 residues. The germline V and J ends were trimmed by 0 bases and 5 bases, with 14 bases remaining between them. Germline V gives CDR1 SGHRS, CDR2 YFSETQ. This chain's CDR3 is CASSLADFARYGYTF. Written as DNA, the CDR3 is TGCGCCAGCAGCTTGGCGGATTTCGCGCGGTATGGCTACACCTTC. The full variable domain, its missing parts supplied by reference TRBV5-1 and TRBJ1-2, is KAGVTQTPRYLIKTRGQQVTLSCSPISGHRSVSWYQQTPGQGLQFLFEYFSETQRNKGNFPGRFSGRQFSNSRSEMNVSTLELGDSALYLCASSLADFARYGYTFGSGTRLTVV.

The gene calls are TRBV20-1 and TRBJ1-1, with no clear D. Germline-derived CDR1 and CDR2 are DFQATT and SNEGSKA (reference sequence). The V and J ends lost 3 bases and 5 bases respectively, with 7 bases between them. CDR3 size: 11 residues. CDR3 sequence (DNA): TGCAGTGCTAGGCCTCAGACTGAAGCTTTCTTT. This sequence encodes CSARPQTEAFF.

V usage is TRBV2 and J usage is TRBJ2-5; D is possibly TRBD1 or TRBD2 (5 bases each). Germline loops: CDR1 SNHLY, CDR2 FYNNEI. The CDR3 is made up of 15 amino acids. Trimming took off 4 bases at V and 1 base at J, with 13 bases between the two ends. CDR3 in amino acids: CASSAGHKSQETQYF. CDR3 nucleotides: TGTGCCAGCAGTGCGGGGCATAAATCCCAAGAGACCCAGTACTTC. Based on the CDR3 plus reference TRBV2 and TRBJ2-5, the full variable domain is EPEVTQTPSHQVTQMGQEVILRCVPISNHLYFYWYRQILGQKVEFLVSFYNNEISEKSEIFDDQFSVERPDGSNFTLKIRSTKLEDSAMYFCASSAGHKSQETQYFGPGTRLLVL.

A remark on this clone: One junction end does not reproduce the germline sequence, and a read error may be involved. V usage is TRBV18 and J usage is TRBJ2-2; possibly TRBD1 for D (6 bases). This CDR3 has 15 amino acids. The germline V gene encodes CDR1 KGHSH and CDR2 LQKENI. CDR3 in DNA: TGTGCCACCTCAAGGTCACAGGGTGAAACCGGGGAGCTGTTTTTT. This sequence encodes CATSRSQGETGELFF.

This clone turned up a few times. This chain uses TRBV7-2 with TRBJ2-1; the match to TRBD2 covers 8 bases. The J segment lost 6 bases and the V segment lost 2 bases, leaving 9 bases of the junction unmatched. The CDR3 loop spans 16 amino acids. Germline assignment: CDR1 SGHTA and CDR2 FQGNSA. The DNA of the CDR3 is TGTGCCAGCAGCTTAATAGGCTCGGGGGGGCGCAATGAGCAGTTCTTC. It encodes CASSLIGSGGRNEQFF.

The CDR3 reads CASSSRDTSTDTQYF. The CDR3 bases are TGTGCCAGCAGCTCCCGGGACACCAGCACAGATACGCAGTATTTT. This chain joins TRBV11-3 and TRBJ2-3; perhaps TRBD1 as D (6 bases). The V end was cut by 4 bases, the J end by 0 bases, with 11 bases between. Germline loops: CDR1 SGHNT, CDR2 YENEEA. The length of the CDR3 is 15 residues.

The chain uses TRBV11-3 and TRBJ2-6; D not resolved. CDR1 is SGHNT, CDR2 YENEEA, per germline. V was pared by 5 bases and J by 4 bases, with 9 bases between. The CDR3 loop spans 14 amino acids. Written as DNA, the CDR3 is TGTGCCAGCAGCGACAAGGGAGGGGCCAACGTCCTGACTTTC. As protein: CASSDKGGANVLTF. Supplemented by reference TRBV11-3 and TRBJ2-6, the full variable domain reads EAGVVQSPRYKIIEKKQPVAFWCNPISGHNTLYWYLQNLGQGPELLIRYENEEAVDDSQLPKDRFSAERLKGVDSTLKIQPAELGDSAVYLCASSDKGGANVLTFGAGSRLTVL.

The chain carries TRBV5-3 and TRBJ1-1, with D perhaps TRBD1 (6 bases). TRBV5-3 is an ORF, and what it does is uncertain. The ends were cut back, 3 bases at V and 7 bases at J, with 16 bases in the middle. This CDR3 has 14 amino acids. Here the CDR3 reads CARSSPETGVEAFF. The CDR3 DNA is TGTGCCAGAAGCTCCCCCGAGACAGGTGTTGAAGCTTTCTTT.

The V call is TRBV13, the J call TRBJ1-1, with D unclear. This CDR3 region has 15 residues. Trimming took 4 bases from V and 1 from J, leaving 13 bases between them. Looked up from germline, CDR1 is PRHDT and CDR2 is FYEKMQ (reference sequence). The CDR3 nucleotides are TGTGCCAGCAGCTGGGTTAGAAGTGGGAACACTGAAGCTTTCTTT. This encodes CASSWVRSGNTEAFF.

Note on this clone: A junction end diverges from the germline sequence, so it may reflect a read error. The same CDR3 is also encoded by other DNA sequences in this sample. This chain uses TRBV29-1 with TRBJ2-3, with D possibly being TRBD1 or TRBD2 (5 bases each). This CDR3 has 14 amino acids. Germline CDR1 is SQVTM and CDR2 is ANQGSEA. Written as DNA, the CDR3 is TGCAGCGGCGGAAAAGGGGCGGGCACAGATACGCAATATTTT. As protein: CSGGKGAGTDTQYF.

This chain connects TRBV29-1 to TRBJ2-1, with 13 bases lining up with TRBD2. The V gene's germline CDR1 is SQVTM and CDR2 ANQGSEA. J gave up 7 bases and V 6 bases, and 6 bases lay outside the gene matches. The CDR3 length is 14 residues. As DNA, the CDR3 is TGCAGCGTCGATCCGGGACTAGCGGGGAATGAGCAGTTCTTC. Translation gives CSVDPGLAGNEQFF.

This clone was detected a few times. The V and J genes are TRBV7-9 and TRBJ1-1, with unresolved D. Trimming cost V 4 bases and J 1 base, with 7 bases left between them. The germline V gene has CDR1 SEHNR and CDR2 FQNEAQ (reference sequence). CDR3 length equals 13 residues. CDR3 protein: CASSSRENTEAFF. CDR3 coding DNA: TGTGCCAGCAGCTCGAGGGAGAACACTGAAGCTTTCTTT.

The chain recombines TRBV5-4 with TRBJ1-2; possibly TRBD1 for D (6 bases). V was clipped by 0 bases and J by 8 bases, with 14 bases between them. CDR3 length: 14 residues. CDR1 SGHNT and CDR2 YYREEE come from the germline V gene (reference sequence). The CDR3 region has the DNA TGTGCCAGCAGCTTGGAATCCGGGGGCGGCGGCTACACCTTC. Protein product: CASSLESGGGGYTF. Full variable domain (rest looked up from reference TRBV5-4 and TRBJ1-2): ETGVTQSPTHLIKTRGQQVTLRCSSQSGHNTVSWYQQALGQGPQFIFQYYREEENGRGNFPPRFSGLQFPNYSSELNVNALELDDSALYLCASSLESGGGGYTFGSGTRLTVV.

V is TRBV6-6 and J is TRBJ2-7; TRBD1 agrees at 9 bases. V lost 5 bases and J lost 6; bases outside the gene matches: 5. The V gene's germline CDR1 is MNHNY and CDR2 SVGAGI (reference sequence). The CDR3 has 13 amino acids. The CDR3 sequence is CASSRDRVGEQYF. The CDR3 DNA reads as TGTGCCAGCAGTAGGGACAGGGTAGGCGAGCAGTACTTC.

This chain links TRBV27 with TRBJ2-3; no clear D. CDR1 and CDR2 from the germline V gene are MNHEY and SMNVEV (reference sequence). V was pared by 5 bases and J by 5 bases, with 2 bases between. The CDR3 has 10 amino acids. DNA of the CDR3: TGTGCCAGCAGTAGAGATACGCAGTATTTT. This encodes CASSRDTQYF.

The rearrangement links TRBV5-1 to TRBJ1-1, with D tentatively TRBD1 (6 bases). Trimming pared 6 bases from V and 0 bases from J, leaving 15 bases between. Germline V CDR1 and CDR2: SGHRS, YFSETQ. The CDR3 has 15 amino acids. The CDR3 loop reads CASKVEGGMNTEAFF. In DNA, the CDR3 is TGCGCCAGCAAGGTGGAGGGGGGCATGAACACTGAAGCTTTCTTT.

The rearrangement uses TRBV5-1 and TRBJ1-2, with 7 bases that match TRBD1. CDR1 and CDR2 from the germline V gene are SGHRS and YFSETQ. V gave up 0 bases and J gave up 4 bases; unmatched junction bases: 3. The CDR3 loop spans 14 amino acids. This chain's CDR3 is CASSLGTGTYGYTF. The CDR3 DNA sequence: TGCGCCAGCAGCTTGGGGACAGGAACCTATGGCTACACCTTC.

The V call is TRBV6-5, the J call TRBJ2-6; D is perhaps TRBD1 (5 bases). Trimming shortened V by 0 bases and J by 1 base, and 7 bases separated the two germline ends. Germline V CDR1 and CDR2: MNHEY, SVGAGI. This CDR3 has 16 amino acids. The CDR3 nucleotides read TGTGCCAGCAGTTACTCTGGGGCTTCTGGGGCCAACGTCCTGACTTTC. As protein: CASSYSGASGANVLTF.

This clone came up a few times. J is TRBJ2-7 and V is TRBV6-1; 7 nucleotides align to TRBD1. CDR3 length equals 13 residues. CDR1 and CDR2 (germline): MNHNS, SASEGT. Trimming at V came to 6 bases and at J to 5 bases, leaving 7 bases not matched to a gene. This CDR3 is CASREQGTDEQYF. The CDR3 DNA reads as TGTGCCAGCAGGGAACAGGGGACCGACGAGCAGTACTTC.

The J gene is TRBJ2-2, the V gene TRBV18, with 8 bases identical to TRBD1. CDR1 is KGHSH and CDR2 is LQKENI in the germline V gene. This CDR3 is 15 amino acids long. V was pared by 6 bases and J by 3 bases, with 6 bases of the junction left unmatched. This CDR3 reads CASSLQGADTGELFF. The CDR3 DNA follows: TGTGCCAGCTCTCTTCAGGGGGCGGACACCGGGGAGCTGTTTTTT.